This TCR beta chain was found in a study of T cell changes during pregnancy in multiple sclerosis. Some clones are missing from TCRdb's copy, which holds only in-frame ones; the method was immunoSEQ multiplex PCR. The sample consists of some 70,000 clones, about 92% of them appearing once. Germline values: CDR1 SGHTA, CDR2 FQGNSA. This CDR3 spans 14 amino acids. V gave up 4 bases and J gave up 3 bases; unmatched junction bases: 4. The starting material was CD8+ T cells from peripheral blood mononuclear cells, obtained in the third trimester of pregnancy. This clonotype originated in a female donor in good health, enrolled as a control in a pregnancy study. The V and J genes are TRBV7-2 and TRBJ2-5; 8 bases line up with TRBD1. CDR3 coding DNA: TGTGCCAGCAGCTACGGGGACAGGAAAGAGACCCAGTACTTC. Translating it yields CASSYGDRKETQYF.